A single sample gave rise to the 18 T cell receptor beta chains below, sequenced in a study of blood T cell repertoires in COVID-19. Data came from immunoSEQ multiplex PCR; TCRdb stores just in-frame clones and leaves some out. The sample includes roughly 200,000 clones, 70% to 90% of them seen just once. Sequencing input: peripheral blood. The receptor source for this set is a man aged 60 to 75 with active or convalescent COVID-19.

In DNA form, the CDR3 reads TGTGCCGCCCAGGCAGGGTTGAACACTGAAGCTTTCTTT. This gives the protein CAAQAGLNTEAFF. This chain joins TRBV30 and TRBJ1-1; possible D gene TRBD1, 5 bases. The CDR3 has 13 amino acids. Germline V gene sequence: CDR1 GTSNPN, CDR2 SVGIG (reference sequence). V gave up 8 bases and J gave up 0 bases, with 13 bases separating them.

The rearrangement uses TRBV20-1 and TRBJ1-5; 9 bases are a match to TRBD1. V gave up 3 bases and J gave up 4 bases; unmatched junction bases: 4. The length of the CDR3 is 14 residues. Looked up from germline, CDR1 is DFQATT and CDR2 is SNEGSKA (reference sequence). The CDR3 region is CSASTGGRNQPQHF. CDR3 DNA sequence: TGCAGTGCTAGTACAGGGGGCAGGAATCAGCCCCAGCATTTT.

The V and J genes are TRBV5-1 and TRBJ2-5, with a possible D match to TRBD1 (6 bases). Trimming left V 4 bases short and J 5 bases short, with 15 bases between. Germline V gene lookup returns CDR1 SGHRS and CDR2 YFSETQ. This CDR3 comprises 14 residues. CDR3 coding DNA: TGCGCCAGCAGCCAAACAGGGAGCGCGGAGACCCAGTACTTC. This encodes CASSQTGSAETQYF.

The chain has TRBV2 and TRBJ1-2; 9 bases map to TRBD1. CDR3 length: 14 residues. Germline loops: CDR1 SNHLY, CDR2 FYNNEI. Trimming cost V 7 bases and J 8 bases; bases outside gene matches: 11. CDR3 sequence (DNA): TGTGCCAGCAATAACGAACAGGGGGCGCGGGGCTACACCTTC. The encoded protein is CASNNEQGARGYTF.

This clone was counted at least ten times. The rearrangement joins TRBV6-5 to TRBJ1-4; 10 bases line up with TRBD1. The CDR3 is 16 amino acids. The germline V gene encodes CDR1 MNHEY and CDR2 SVGAGI. The junction had 3 bases not matched to a gene; V was cut back by 2 bases and J by 3 bases. The CDR3: CASSYIGQGANEKLFF. CDR3 DNA: TGTGCCAGCAGTTACATTGGACAGGGGGCTAATGAAAAACTGTTTTTT.

The CDR3 DNA follows: TGTGCCAGCAGCGTAGCGGGGGGGGTAGGCTCACTCAATGAGCAGTTCTTC. Protein: CASSVAGGVGSLNEQFF. The chain has TRBV9 and TRBJ2-1; 8 bases match TRBD2. Germline V CDR1 and CDR2: SGDLS, YYNGEE. CDR3 length: 17 residues. The V and J ends lost 0 bases and 6 bases, in that order; junction bases with no gene match: 11.

V gene TRBV27 combines with J gene TRBJ1-2; possibly TRBD1 for D (6 bases). In germline, CDR1 is MNHEY, CDR2 SMNVEV (reference sequence). This CDR3 is built from 14 residues. The V and J ends lost 6 bases and 3 bases respectively, with 14 bases between them. The DNA of the CDR3 is TGTGCCAGCAGCGTTCTTCCAGGGGACTATGGCTACACCTTC. Residues: CASSVLPGDYGYTF.

The CDR3 sequence is CASTIGGNTDTQYF. CDR3 sequence (DNA): TGTGCCAGCACCATCGGGGGGAACACAGATACGCAGTATTTT. The V gene is TRBV5-6, the J gene TRBJ2-3, with 7 bases identical to TRBD2. CDR3 size: 14 residues. Trimming took 6 bases from V and 2 from J; bases not matched to a gene: 6. Germline CDR1 is SGHDT and CDR2 is YYEEEE.

The chain combines TRBV3-1 (or the pseudogene TRBV3-2) with TRBJ1-2; possibly TRBD1 for D (6 bases). Trimming stripped 0 bases from V and 4 bases from J, with 12 bases between. The CDR3 has 15 residues. Germline V gene data show CDR1 as LGHDT and CDR2 as YNNKEL (reference sequence). Here the CDR3 DNA reads TGTGCCAGCAGCCAAGATGGGGCAGGGGTCTATGGCTACACCTTC. It codes for CASSQDGAGVYGYTF.

The rearrangement uses TRBV29-1 and TRBJ2-7; D might be TRBD2 (6 bases). V dropped 3 bases and J dropped 4 bases, with 7 bases sitting between them. Germline CDR1 is SQVTM and CDR2 is ANQGSEA. This CDR3 contains 11 residues. CDR3 residues: CSVDRGYEQYF. The CDR3, as DNA: TGCAGCGTTGATCGGGGGTACGAGCAGTACTTC.

The chain has TRBV7-9 and TRBJ2-5; no firm D call. Germline V gene lookup returns CDR1 SEHNR and CDR2 FQNEAQ (reference sequence). The CDR3 is 12 amino acids. V was clipped by 4 bases and J by 5 bases, with 8 bases between them. CDR3 coding DNA: TGTGCCAGCAGCTCGGTCGCTGAGACCCAGTACTTC. It translates to CASSSVAETQYF.

The V gene is TRBV12-5, the J gene TRBJ2-1; 15 positions agree with TRBD2. Germline V CDR1 and CDR2: LGHNT, FRNRAP. The CDR3 is made up of 14 amino acids. The V and J ends lost 5 bases and 9 bases, in that order; junction bases with no gene match: 2. The CDR3 region has the DNA TGTGCTAGTGGTACGGGACTAGCGGGAGGTGAGCAGTTCTTC. It translates to CASGTGLAGGEQFF.

This chain connects TRBV24-1 to TRBJ1-2; no firm D call. The length of the CDR3 is 13 residues. The V end lost 3 bases, the J end lost 4 bases, and 8 bases lay between the germline ends. Germline CDR1 KGHDR, CDR2 SFDVKD. In DNA form, the CDR3 reads TGTGCCACCAGTGATGAACAGAGCTATGGCTACACCTTC. It yields the protein CATSDEQSYGYTF.

This chain connects TRBV10-1 to TRBJ2-2; TRBD1 matches at 7 bases. Germline V lookup: CDR1 WNHNN, CDR2 SYGVQD (reference sequence). This CDR3 has 14 residues. The V segment lost 8 bases and the J segment 1 base; nucleotides outside the gene matches: 4. CDR3 coding DNA: TGCGCCAGCGGACAGGACCGGAACACCGGGGAGCTGTTTTTT. Amino acid sequence: CASGQDRNTGELFF.

V is TRBV11-2 and J is TRBJ1-2; 10 nucleotides align to TRBD1. The germline gives CDR1 SGHAT, CDR2 FQNNGV. The CDR3 runs 14 residues. After removal of 6 bases from V and 6 bases from J, the junction contained 7 bases not matched to a gene. CDR3: CASSPRTGGNGYTF. Written as DNA, the CDR3 is TGTGCCAGCAGTCCGAGGACAGGGGGTAATGGCTACACCTTC.

The chain is built from TRBV30 and TRBJ1-2, with D unresolved. The CDR3 consists of 13 residues. Germline V gene data show CDR1 as GTSNPN and CDR2 as SVGIG (reference sequence). V lost 0 bases, J lost 4 bases, and 9 bases lay in between. CDR3 residues: CAWSVRQPYGYTF. The CDR3 DNA is TGTGCCTGGAGTGTACGACAACCCTATGGCTACACCTTC.

J is TRBJ1-4 and V is TRBV24-1, with D perhaps matching TRBD1 (5 bases). V lost 7 bases, J lost 6 bases, and 17 bases lay in between. CDR3 length: 15 amino acids. The germline V gene has CDR1 KGHDR and CDR2 SFDVKD. Here the CDR3 DNA reads TGTGCCACCAGAGAGGCGGGGGAATTGCATGAAAAACTGTTTTTT. Its translation: CATREAGELHEKLFF.

This chain connects TRBV4-2 to TRBJ2-7, with 7 bases fitting TRBD2. With 4 bases clipped from V and 3 bases from J, the junction kept 6 bases outside the gene matches. The CDR3 covers 14 residues. The V gene's germline CDR1 is LGHNA and CDR2 YNFKEQ. The CDR3 loop reads CASSRGEGDYEQYF. In DNA, the CDR3 is TGTGCCAGCAGCCGGGGGGAGGGCGACTACGAGCAGTACTTC.